A single sample is the source of the 5 T cell receptor beta chains below, sequenced in a study of cytomegalovirus exposure and HLA in healthy donors. This table comes from immunoSEQ multiplex PCR, and its TCRdb copy is limited to in-frame clones, with some not included. The table has some 120,000 clones, about 90% seen once. Sequenced material: PBMCs. The receptor set was obtained from a woman aged 18-29 years in good health and CMV-seronegative.

The chain combines TRBV4-1 with TRBJ2-7; 10 bases are shared with TRBD1. V gave up 4 bases and J gave up 7 bases; unmatched junction bases: 7. Germline CDR1 and CDR2: MGHRA and YSYEKL. There are 14 residues in the CDR3. Written as DNA, the CDR3 is TGCGCCAGCAGCCCCACTGGGGACAGGGGAGAGCAGTACTTC. It encodes CASSPTGDRGEQYF.

This rearrangement joins TRBV29-1 to TRBJ2-3, with D possibly TRBD2 on 6 matching bases. The V gene lost 3 bases and the J gene lost 4 bases, with 14 bases spanning the gap. The CDR3 contains 14 residues. Germline CDR1 SQVTM, CDR2 ANQGSEA. The CDR3 nucleotides are TGCAGCGTTGACCGGGGGATGGGTGCAGATACGCAGTATTTT. This gives the protein CSVDRGMGADTQYF.

The chain links TRBV5-4 to TRBJ2-7; 7 nucleotides agree with TRBD2. Germline CDR1 reads SGHNT; CDR2 reads YYREEE (reference sequence). V gave up 4 bases and J gave up 6 bases; unmatched junction bases: 13. The CDR3 extends over 15 amino acids. The CDR3 here is CASSLERGGYTEQYF. Written as DNA, the CDR3 is TGTGCCAGCAGCCTGGAGCGGGGCGGGTATACCGAGCAGTACTTC. Drawing the rest from reference TRBV5-4 and TRBJ2-7, the complete variable domain is ETGVTQSPTHLIKTRGQQVTLRCSSQSGHNTVSWYQQALGQGPQFIFQYYREEENGRGNFPPRFSGLQFPNYSSELNVNALELDDSALYLCASSLERGGYTEQYFGPGTRLTVT.

The V call is TRBV5-1, the J call TRBJ1-1; 7 nucleotides align to TRBD1. CDR3 length: 18 amino acids. The germline V gene encodes CDR1 SGHRS and CDR2 YFSETQ. V dropped 1 base and J dropped 2; count of bases not matched to a gene: 14. The CDR3, as DNA: TGCGCCAGCAGCTTGACGGGACAGCGTCTTTCAACCAACACTGAAGCTTTCTTT. Translated, it gives CASSLTGQRLSTNTEAFF.

The chain is built from TRBV28 and TRBJ1-3, with TRBD1 identical over 7 bases. J gave up 4 bases and V 3 bases, and 6 bases lay outside the gene matches. CDR1 and CDR2 (germline): MDHEN, SYDVKM. The CDR3 length is 15 residues. Here the CDR3 DNA reads TGTGCCAGCAGTTTGAGGGGGCGAGCCGGAAACACCATATATTTT. Its protein is CASSLRGRAGNTIYF.